This note documents a single T cell receptor beta chain sequence. Its matching antigen is unknown. Clones were sequenced by immunoSEQ multiplex PCR, and TCRdb holds only the in-frame ones, with some missing. Of tens of thousands of clones detected, roughly three quarters appear once; the ten largest clones hold around 10%. These data come from a study of radiotherapy plus CTLA-4 blockade in lung cancer. Study observations and caveats: Blood saw expansion of tumor-derived TCR clones after radiotherapy plus ipilimumab.

V lost 4 bases to trimming and J lost 2 bases, with 11 bases between them. The germline V gene encodes CDR1 MNHEY and CDR2 SVGAGI. The CDR3 has 14 amino acids. The V and J genes are TRBV6-5 and TRBJ1-2; D is perhaps TRBD1 (6 bases). The source is a human donor with non-small cell lung cancer who had stable disease on radiotherapy plus ipilimumab. This material consisted of peripheral blood, taken from a patient treated with radiotherapy plus ipilimumab. The DNA for the CDR3 is TGTGCCAGCAGTTCTCTTACAGGGAACTATGGCTACACCTTC. It encodes CASSSLTGNYGYTF.